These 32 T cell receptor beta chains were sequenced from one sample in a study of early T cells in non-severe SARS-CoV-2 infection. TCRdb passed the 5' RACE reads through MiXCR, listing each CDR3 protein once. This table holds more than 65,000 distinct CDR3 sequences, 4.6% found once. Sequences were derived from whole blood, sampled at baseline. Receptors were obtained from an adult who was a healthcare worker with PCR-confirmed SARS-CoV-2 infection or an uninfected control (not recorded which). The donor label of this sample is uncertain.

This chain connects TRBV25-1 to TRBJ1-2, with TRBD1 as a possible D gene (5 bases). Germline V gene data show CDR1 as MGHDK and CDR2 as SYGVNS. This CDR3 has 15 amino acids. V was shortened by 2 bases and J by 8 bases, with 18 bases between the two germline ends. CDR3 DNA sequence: TGTGCCAGCAGTGAAAGGGGACCCTTCGGCCACGGCTACACCTTC. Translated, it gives CASSERGPFGHGYTF.

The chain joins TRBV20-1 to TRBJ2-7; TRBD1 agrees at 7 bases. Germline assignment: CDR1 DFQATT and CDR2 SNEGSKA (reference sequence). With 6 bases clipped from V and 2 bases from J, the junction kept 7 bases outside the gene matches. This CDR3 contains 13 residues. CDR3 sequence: CSASWDSPYEQYF. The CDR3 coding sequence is TGCAGTGCCAGCTGGGACAGTCCCTACGAGCAGTACTTC.

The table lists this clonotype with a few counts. The CDR3 nucleotides read TGTGCCAGCTCACCCCGGGGCAGTGGGACTGAAGCTTTCTTT. The encoded protein is CASSPRGSGTEAFF. This chain uses TRBV18 with TRBJ1-1, with TRBD1 as a possible D gene (5 bases). V lost 3 bases and J 5 bases, leaving 13 bases between the germline ends. The CDR3 covers 14 residues. The germline CDR1 and CDR2 sequences are KGHSH and LQKENI.

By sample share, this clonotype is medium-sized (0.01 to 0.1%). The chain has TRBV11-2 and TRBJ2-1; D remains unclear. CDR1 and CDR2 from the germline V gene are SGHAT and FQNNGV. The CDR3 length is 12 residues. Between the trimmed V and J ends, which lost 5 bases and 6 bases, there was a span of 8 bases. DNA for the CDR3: TGTGCCAGCAGCCTAACCCGCAATGAGCAGTTCTTC. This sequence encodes CASSLTRNEQFF.

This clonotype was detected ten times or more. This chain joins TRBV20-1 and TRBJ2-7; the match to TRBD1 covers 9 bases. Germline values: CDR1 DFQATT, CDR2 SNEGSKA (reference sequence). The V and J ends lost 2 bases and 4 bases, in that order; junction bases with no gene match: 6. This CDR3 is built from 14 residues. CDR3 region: CSARIRDRAYEQYF. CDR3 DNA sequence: TGCAGTGCTAGAATCCGGGACAGGGCTTACGAGCAGTACTTC.

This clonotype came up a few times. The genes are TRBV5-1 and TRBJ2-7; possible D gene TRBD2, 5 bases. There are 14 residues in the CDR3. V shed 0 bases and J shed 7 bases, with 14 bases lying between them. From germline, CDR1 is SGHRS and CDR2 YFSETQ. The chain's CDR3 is CASSLGPGLREQYF. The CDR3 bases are TGCGCCAGCAGCTTGGGGCCCGGACTCAGGGAGCAGTACTTC.

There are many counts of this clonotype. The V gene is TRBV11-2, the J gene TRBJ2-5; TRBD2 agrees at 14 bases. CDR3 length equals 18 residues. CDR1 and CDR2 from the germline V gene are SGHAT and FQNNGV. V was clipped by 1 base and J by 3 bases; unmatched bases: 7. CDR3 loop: CASSLGQGLAGAEETQYF. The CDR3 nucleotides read TGTGCCAGCAGCTTAGGACAGGGACTAGCGGGGGCCGAAGAGACCCAGTACTTC. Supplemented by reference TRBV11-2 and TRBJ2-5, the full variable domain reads EAGVAQSPRYKIIEKRQSVAFWCNPISGHATLYWYQQILGQGPKLLIQFQNNGVVDDSQLPKDRFSAERLKGVDSTLKIQPAKLEDSAVYLCASSLGQGLAGAEETQYFGPGTRLLVL.

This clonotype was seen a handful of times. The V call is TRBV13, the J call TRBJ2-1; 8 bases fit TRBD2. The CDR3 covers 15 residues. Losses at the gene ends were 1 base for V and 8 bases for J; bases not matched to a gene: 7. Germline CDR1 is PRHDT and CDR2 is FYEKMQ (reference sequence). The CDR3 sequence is CASSLVAGGTDEQFF. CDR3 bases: TGTGCCAGCAGCTTAGTCGCGGGGGGTACGGATGAGCAGTTCTTC.

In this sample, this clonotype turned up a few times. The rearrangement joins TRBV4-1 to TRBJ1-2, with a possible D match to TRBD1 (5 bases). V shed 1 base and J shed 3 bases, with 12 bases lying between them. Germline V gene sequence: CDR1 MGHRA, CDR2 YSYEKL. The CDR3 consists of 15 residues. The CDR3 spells CASSQADRGDYGYTF. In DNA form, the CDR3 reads TGCGCCAGCAGCCAAGCCGACAGAGGGGACTATGGCTACACCTTC.

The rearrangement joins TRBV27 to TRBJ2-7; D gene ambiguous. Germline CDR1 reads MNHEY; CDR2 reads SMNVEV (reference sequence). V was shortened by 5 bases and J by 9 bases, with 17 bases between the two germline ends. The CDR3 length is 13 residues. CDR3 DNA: TGTGCCAGCAGTCCCCCTAGTAATGTTGGGCAGTACTTC. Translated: CASSPPSNVGQYF.

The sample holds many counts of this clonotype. This CDR3 reads CASSDSMGRGSPLHF. The CDR3 DNA reads as TGTGCCAGCAGTGACTCTATGGGGAGAGGCTCACCCCTCCACTTT. The chain couples TRBV6-4 to TRBJ1-6; no definite D call. The V gene's germline CDR1 is MRHNA and CDR2 SNTAGT. The CDR3 has 15 residues. The V gene lost 0 bases and the J gene lost 10 bases, with 13 bases spanning the gap.

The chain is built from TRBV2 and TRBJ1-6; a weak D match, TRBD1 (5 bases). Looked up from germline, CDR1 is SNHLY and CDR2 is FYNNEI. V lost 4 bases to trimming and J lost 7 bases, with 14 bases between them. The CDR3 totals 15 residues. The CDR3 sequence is CASSAAGHLNSPLHF. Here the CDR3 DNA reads TGTGCCAGCAGTGCCGCCGGACACTTGAATTCACCCCTCCACTTT.

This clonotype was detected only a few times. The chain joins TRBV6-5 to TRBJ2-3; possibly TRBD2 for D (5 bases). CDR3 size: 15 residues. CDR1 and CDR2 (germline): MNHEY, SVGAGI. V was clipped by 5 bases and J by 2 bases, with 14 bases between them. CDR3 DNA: TGTGCCAGCAGTGTCCGGGAACGGGCCACAGATACGCAGTATTTT. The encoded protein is CASSVRERATDTQYF.

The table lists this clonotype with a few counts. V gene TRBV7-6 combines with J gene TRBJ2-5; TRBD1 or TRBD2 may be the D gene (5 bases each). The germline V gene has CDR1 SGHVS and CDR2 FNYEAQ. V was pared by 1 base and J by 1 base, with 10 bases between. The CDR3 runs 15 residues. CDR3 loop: CASSLVRGSQETQYF. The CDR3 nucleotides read TGTGCCAGCAGCTTAGTGAGGGGATCCCAAGAGACCCAGTACTTC.

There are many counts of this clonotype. CDR3 residues: CASSVFGSLADTQYF. The CDR3 DNA follows: TGTGCCAGCAGCGTATTTGGCTCCTTGGCAGATACGCAGTATTTT. V gene TRBV9 combines with J gene TRBJ2-3; no reliable D call. CDR3 length: 15 residues. Between the trimmed V and J ends, which lost 1 base and 4 bases, there was a span of 13 bases. The V gene's germline CDR1 is SGDLS and CDR2 YYNGEE.

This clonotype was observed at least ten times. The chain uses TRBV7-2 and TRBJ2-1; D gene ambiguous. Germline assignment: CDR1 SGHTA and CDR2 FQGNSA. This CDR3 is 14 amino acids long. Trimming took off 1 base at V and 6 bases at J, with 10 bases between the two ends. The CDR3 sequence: CASSLGLGTNEQFF. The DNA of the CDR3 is TGTGCCAGCAGCTTAGGATTAGGAACCAATGAGCAGTTCTTC.

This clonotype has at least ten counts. The CDR3 here is CAISESGTGEGYTF. The CDR3 DNA follows: TGTGCCATCAGTGAGTCTGGGACAGGGGAAGGCTACACCTTC. J is TRBJ1-2 and V is TRBV10-3, with 10 bases identical to TRBD1. The CDR3 sequence is 14 residues long. Germline CDR1 is ENHRY and CDR2 is SYGVKD. Trimming removed 0 bases from V and 8 bases from J; junction bases left unmatched: 3.

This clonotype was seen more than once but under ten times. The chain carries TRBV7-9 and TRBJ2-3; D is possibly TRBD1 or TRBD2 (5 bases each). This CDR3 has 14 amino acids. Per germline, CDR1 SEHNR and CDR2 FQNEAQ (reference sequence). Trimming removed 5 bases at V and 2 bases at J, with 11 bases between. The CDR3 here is CASSARGPTDTQYF. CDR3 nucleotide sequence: TGTGCCAGCAGCGCCCGGGGACCCACAGATACGCAGTATTTT. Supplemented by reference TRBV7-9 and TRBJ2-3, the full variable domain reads DTGVSQNPRHKITKRGQNVTFRCDPISEHNRLYWYRQTLGQGPEFLTYFQNEAQLEKSRLLSDRFSAERPKGSFSTLEIQRTEQGDSAMYLCASSARGPTDTQYFGPGTRLTVL.

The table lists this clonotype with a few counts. The CDR3 spells CASSARAWTVSYNEQFF. CDR3 DNA sequence: TGTGCCAGCAGCGCTCGAGCTTGGACAGTCTCCTACAATGAGCAGTTCTTC. The chain recombines TRBV11-2 with TRBJ2-1; TRBD1 is a possible D gene (6 bases). Germline V gives CDR1 SGHAT, CDR2 FQNNGV. The CDR3 runs 17 residues. Trimming took 5 bases from V and 0 from J, leaving 17 bases between them.

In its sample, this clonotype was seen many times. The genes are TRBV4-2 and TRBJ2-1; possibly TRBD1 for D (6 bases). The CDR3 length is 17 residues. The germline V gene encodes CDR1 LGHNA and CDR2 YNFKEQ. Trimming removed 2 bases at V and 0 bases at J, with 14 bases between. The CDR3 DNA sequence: TGTGCCAGCAGCCAATTACAGGGTCCGAGCTCCTACAATGAGCAGTTCTTC. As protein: CASSQLQGPSSYNEQFF.

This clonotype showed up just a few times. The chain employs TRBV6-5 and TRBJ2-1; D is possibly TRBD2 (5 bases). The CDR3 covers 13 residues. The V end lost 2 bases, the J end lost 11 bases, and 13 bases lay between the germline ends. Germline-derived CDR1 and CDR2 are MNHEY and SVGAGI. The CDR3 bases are TGTGCCAGCAGTTACCCAGGACTGGAGAAGCAGTTCTTC. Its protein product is CASSYPGLEKQFF.

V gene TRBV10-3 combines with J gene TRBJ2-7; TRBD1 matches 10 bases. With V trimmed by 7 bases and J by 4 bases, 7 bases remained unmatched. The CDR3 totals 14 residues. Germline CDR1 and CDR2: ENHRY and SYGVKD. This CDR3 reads CAINPGQGGYEQYF. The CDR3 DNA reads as TGTGCCATCAATCCCGGACAGGGGGGGTACGAGCAGTACTTC.

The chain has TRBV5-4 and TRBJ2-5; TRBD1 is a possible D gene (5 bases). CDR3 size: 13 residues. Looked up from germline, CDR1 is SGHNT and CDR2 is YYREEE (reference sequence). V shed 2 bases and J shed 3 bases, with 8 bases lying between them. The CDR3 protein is CASSFGREETQYF. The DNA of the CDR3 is TGTGCCAGCAGCTTCGGCAGGGAAGAGACCCAGTACTTC.

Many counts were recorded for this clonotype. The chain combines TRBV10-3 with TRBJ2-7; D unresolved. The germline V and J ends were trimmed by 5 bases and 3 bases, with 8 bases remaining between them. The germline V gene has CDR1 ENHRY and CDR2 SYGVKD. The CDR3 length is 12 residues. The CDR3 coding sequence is TGTGCCATCAGTTCCGGGTACTACGAGCAGTACTTC. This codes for CAISSGYYEQYF.

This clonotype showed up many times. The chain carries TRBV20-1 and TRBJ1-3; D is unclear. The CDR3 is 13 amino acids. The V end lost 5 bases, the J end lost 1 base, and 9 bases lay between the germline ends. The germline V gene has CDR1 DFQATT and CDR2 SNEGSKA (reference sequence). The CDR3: CSADGSSGNTIYF. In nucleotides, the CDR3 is TGCAGTGCTGACGGGAGTTCTGGAAACACCATATATTTT.

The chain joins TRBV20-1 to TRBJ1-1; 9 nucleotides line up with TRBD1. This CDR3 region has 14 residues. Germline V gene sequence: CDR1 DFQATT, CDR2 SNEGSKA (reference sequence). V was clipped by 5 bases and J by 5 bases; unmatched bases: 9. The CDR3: CSAGDRGYGTEAFF. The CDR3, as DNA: TGCAGTGCTGGTGACAGGGGGTATGGTACTGAAGCTTTCTTT.

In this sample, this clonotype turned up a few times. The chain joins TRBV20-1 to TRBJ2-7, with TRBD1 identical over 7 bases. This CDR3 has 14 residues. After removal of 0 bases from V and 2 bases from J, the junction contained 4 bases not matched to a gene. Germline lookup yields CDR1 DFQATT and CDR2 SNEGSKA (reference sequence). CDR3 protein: CSARETGSTYEQYF. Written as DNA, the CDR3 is TGCAGTGCTAGAGAGACAGGGAGTACCTACGAGCAGTACTTC.

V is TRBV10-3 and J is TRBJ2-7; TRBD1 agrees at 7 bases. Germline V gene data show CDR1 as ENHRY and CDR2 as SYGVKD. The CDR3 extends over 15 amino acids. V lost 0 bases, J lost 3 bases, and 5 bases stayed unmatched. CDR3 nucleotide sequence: TGTGCCATCAGTGAGTCGATGGGACAGCTCTACGAGCAGTACTTC. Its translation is CAISESMGQLYEQYF.

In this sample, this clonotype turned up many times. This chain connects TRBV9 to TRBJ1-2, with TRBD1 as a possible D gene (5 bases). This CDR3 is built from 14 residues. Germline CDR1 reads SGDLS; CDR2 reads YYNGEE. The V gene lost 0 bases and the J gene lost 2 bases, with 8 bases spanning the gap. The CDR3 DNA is TGTGCCAGCAGCGTAGGTCCAGGGAACTATGGCTACACCTTC. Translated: CASSVGPGNYGYTF.

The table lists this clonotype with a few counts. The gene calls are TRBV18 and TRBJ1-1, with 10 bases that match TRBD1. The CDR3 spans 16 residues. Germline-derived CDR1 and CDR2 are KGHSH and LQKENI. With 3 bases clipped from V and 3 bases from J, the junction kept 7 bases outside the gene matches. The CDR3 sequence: CASSPPVGTGDTEAFF. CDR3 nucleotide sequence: TGTGCCAGCTCACCTCCCGTTGGGACAGGGGACACTGAAGCTTTCTTT.

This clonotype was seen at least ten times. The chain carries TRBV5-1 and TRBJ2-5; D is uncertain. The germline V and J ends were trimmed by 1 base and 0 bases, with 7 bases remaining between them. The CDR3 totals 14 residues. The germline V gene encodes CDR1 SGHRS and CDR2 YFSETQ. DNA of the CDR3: TGCGCCAGCAGCTTGATGGGAAACCAAGAGACCCAGTACTTC. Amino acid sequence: CASSLMGNQETQYF.

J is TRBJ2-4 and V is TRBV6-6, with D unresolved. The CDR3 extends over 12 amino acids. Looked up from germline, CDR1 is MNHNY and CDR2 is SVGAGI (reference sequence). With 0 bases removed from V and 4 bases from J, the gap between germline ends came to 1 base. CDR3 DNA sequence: TGTGCCAGCAGTTACTCGAAAAACATTCAGTACTTC. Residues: CASSYSKNIQYF.